This T cell receptor (beta chain) was observed in a study of response to subunit inactivated influenza vaccine. This clonotype was observed a handful of times. What it binds is unknown. Study-wide results and caveats: Each seasonal influenza vaccination, the authors suggested, recruits few new T cells.

The CDR3 covers 15 residues. Trimming took 5 bases from V and 0 from J, leaving 14 bases between them. Germline V gene sequence: CDR1 LNHNV, CDR2 YYDKDF (reference sequence). TCRdb recomputed calls from the RT-PCR reads with MiXCR, one row per CDR3 protein. The sample holds 650,000 to 800,000 distinct CDR3 sequences; approximately 15% are singletons and the top ten take 6% to 8%. The input for sequencing was PBMCs from blood, taken 14 to 15 days before vaccination. The TCR originated in a man aged 50-59 years who received an inactivated influenza vaccine. The V and J genes are TRBV15 and TRBJ2-7, with D perhaps TRBD1 (6 bases). Here the CDR3 DNA reads TGTGCCACCAGCCCGGACAGTCGAAGCTCCTACGAGCAGTACTTC. Protein: CATSPDSRSSYEQYF.